A selection of T cell receptor beta chains follows, all from one sample in a study of cytomegalovirus exposure and HLA in healthy donors. Clones were sequenced by immunoSEQ multiplex PCR, and TCRdb holds only the in-frame ones, with some missing. The sample has around 210,000 clones, about 77% seen once. Sequencing used PBMCs. The receptors come from a woman younger than 45 in good health and CMV-seronegative. CDR3s include the opening cysteine and the closing phenylalanine or tryptophan.

j_call v_call cdr3_aa
TRBJ2-3 TRBV19 CASTRTGGLRDTQYF
TRBJ1-5 TRBV27 CASSLLGQNQPQHF
TRBJ1-3 TRBV5-1 CASSLNSRSGNTIYF
TRBJ1-5 TRBV29-1 CSVLTGGSNQPQHF
TRBJ2-7 TRBV5-6 CASTPSRSSYEQYF
TRBJ1-5 TRBV5-1 CASSLARPDGNQPQHF
TRBJ2-1 TRBV11-1 CASSLSLGLRNEQFF
TRBJ2-3 TRBV5-1 CASSSFREVSTDTQYF
TRBJ1-4 TRBV18 CASSQKNDRGANEKLFF
TRBJ1-2 TRBV7-9 CASSDRAGYGYTF
TRBJ2-5 TRBV28 CASSSSGTGIQETQYF
TRBJ1-1 TRBV18 CASSPRAGGNTEAFF
TRBJ1-5 TRBV27 CASSFQGPYQPQHF
TRBJ2-3 TRBV5-1 CASSHRLAGKTDTQYF
TRBJ1-5 TRBV7-9 CSSSQPRQPQHF
TRBJ1-5 TRBV9 CASSVGGGAQQPQHF
TRBJ2-3 TRBV5-8 CASSLPLAGRATQYF
TRBJ1-4 TRBV5-6 CASSWGTATNEKLFF
TRBJ2-5 TRBV10-3 CAISESRRGEQYF
TRBJ1-1 TRBV10-3 CAINTGSTEAFF
TRBJ2-3 TRBV7-8 CASTFYEADTQYF
TRBJ2-3 TRBV5-4 CASSLDRGLVGTDTQYF
TRBJ2-3 TRBV11-3 CASSSDSSTDTQYF
TRBJ1-1 TRBV28 CASSFAGENTEAFF
TRBJ1-2 TRBV30 CAWIAGQYGYTF
TRBJ2-1 TRBV29-1 CSVDRAGGPKNEQFF
TRBJ1-1 TRBV15 CATSVIQNTEAFF
TRBJ2-1 TRBV13 CASSLLHNEQFF
TRBJ2-7 TRBV6-5 CASSVVRLGYEQYF
TRBJ2-7 TRBV30 CAWSPQPRGYEQYF